This entry concerns a single T cell receptor beta chain. Antigen unknown. V gave up 4 bases and J gave up 0 bases; unmatched junction bases: 16. Germline CDR1 and CDR2: MNHEY and SMNVEV (reference sequence). The length of the CDR3 is 22 residues. This sample stems from a study of cytomegalovirus exposure and HLA in healthy donors. Findings and caveats of the study: In an earlier analysis, in some 540 donors, most V segments appeared productive either ~87% or ~30% of the time.

Primers for the PCR totalled 60 Vbeta and 13 Jbeta. The table came from immunoSEQ multiplex PCR; TCRdb's copy has only in-frame clones and leaves some out. The table lists some 140,000 clones, roughly 80% of them singletons, with approximately 8% in the top ten. V usage is TRBV27 and J usage is TRBJ2-6; 12 positions agree with TRBD2. The specimen was PBMCs. This clonotype was obtained from a man in his thirties or forties in good health and CMV-seropositive. CDR3 nucleotides: TGTGCCAGCAGTTCCATCAGGGGGTCGGGACTAGCGGGCCTCTCTGGGGCCAACGTCCTGACTTTC. The encoded protein is CASSSIRGSGLAGLSGANVLTF.